This section outlines one TCR beta chain sequence together with its context. Its antigen is undetermined. These data are taken from a study of blood T cells in healthy people across ages. About the research overall: The capture of about one barcoded beta molecule per two T cells was achieved by template switching.

From germline, CDR1 is SGHDT and CDR2 YYEEEE. The V gene lost 3 bases and the J gene lost 2 bases, with 10 bases spanning the gap. This CDR3 comprises 14 residues. For the second PCR, which ran for about 6 to 11 cycles, a sample-barcoded 5' primer and a J-beta primer mix were used. Via MiXCR, TCRdb re-called the 5' RACE reads, giving one row per CDR3 protein. Altogether 1.5 million to 2 million distinct CDR3 sequences are present, roughly two fifths being singletons, with the ten largest covering 20% to 25%. Study-level points and caveats: A strong correlation was seen between TCR beta diversity and naive T cell percentage.

The chain carries TRBV5-6 and TRBJ2-3; D is ambiguous. The clonotype was recovered from a human donor in good health. Material: blood. The CDR3 here is CASSWTGLTDTQYF. The CDR3 nucleotides read TGTGCCAGCAGCTGGACGGGTCTCACAGATACGCAGTATTTT. The entire variable domain, with the rest obtained from reference TRBV5-6 and TRBJ2-3, is as follows: DAGVTQSPTHLIKTRGQQVTLRCSPKSGHDTVSWYQQALGQGPQFIFQYYEEEERQRGNFPDRFSGHQFPNYSSELNVNALLLGDSALYLCASSWTGLTDTQYFGPGTRLTVL.